What follows are 14 T cell receptor beta chains derived from one specimen sequenced in a study of shared clonotypes between healthy human individuals. Here immunoSEQ multiplex PCR was the method, and the copy in TCRdb shows in-frame clones only, minus some. The sample includes around 340,000 clones, over 70% of them seen just once. What was sequenced was memory CD4+ T cells sorted from blood. The subset was: CD45RA-negative fraction. These receptors were obtained from a young man in good health.

This chain links TRBV11-2 with TRBJ2-4, with a tentative D call TRBD1 (5 bases). Germline loops: CDR1 SGHAT, CDR2 FQNNGV. V was clipped by 5 bases and J by 0 bases, with 11 bases between them. The CDR3 runs 15 residues. The CDR3 reads CASSMLGAAKNIQYF. CDR3 sequence (DNA): TGTGCCAGCAGCATGCTTGGGGCAGCCAAAAACATTCAGTACTTC.

The chain carries TRBV2 and TRBJ1-3; D is undetermined. The V end was cut by 0 bases, the J end by 4 bases, with 7 bases between. The CDR3 consists of 14 residues. The germline gives CDR1 SNHLY, CDR2 FYNNEI. CDR3 bases: TGTGCCAGCAGTGAAGCCCGGACCGGAAACACCATATATTTT. Translation: CASSEARTGNTIYF.

V is TRBV6-1 and J is TRBJ2-3, with 11 positions matching TRBD2. Germline assignment: CDR1 MNHNS and CDR2 SASEGT. The CDR3 length is 14 residues. The trim removed 6 bases at V and 5 bases at J, leaving 4 bases unmatched. The CDR3 reads CASSLAGGGDTQYF. As DNA, the CDR3 is TGTGCCAGCAGCCTAGCGGGAGGTGGAGATACGCAGTATTTT.

The rearrangement joins TRBV30 to TRBJ2-7; D is ambiguous. Trimming took off 4 bases at V and 5 bases at J, with 9 bases between the two ends. The germline CDR1 and CDR2 sequences are GTSNPN and SVGIG (reference sequence). The CDR3 covers 11 residues. Here the CDR3 reads CAWNWQNEQYF. Here the CDR3 DNA reads TGTGCCTGGAATTGGCAGAACGAGCAGTACTTC.

Remarks on this clone: Additional DNA sequences in this sample encode the identical CDR3. J is TRBJ2-3 and V is TRBV5-1, with D uncertain. V gave up 0 bases and J gave up 6 bases, with 5 bases separating them. Germline V gene data show CDR1 as SGHRS and CDR2 as YFSETQ. This CDR3 spans 12 amino acids. The CDR3 spells CASSLVGDTQYF. The CDR3 DNA follows: TGCGCCAGCAGCTTGGTAGGGGATACGCAGTATTTT.

The J gene is TRBJ2-7, the V gene TRBV6-1; TRBD1 aligns across 7 bases. CDR3 length: 14 amino acids. Germline V lookup: CDR1 MNHNS, CDR2 SASEGT. J lost 6 bases, V lost 6 bases, and 11 bases had no gene match. The chain's CDR3 is CASSAATGVGEQYF. The CDR3 nucleotides read TGTGCCAGCAGCGCCGCAACAGGGGTTGGCGAGCAGTACTTC.

The chain couples TRBV7-6 to TRBJ2-2; the D gene is possibly TRBD2 (5 bases). CDR1 is SGHVS and CDR2 is FNYEAQ in the germline V gene. The CDR3 runs to 14 residues. Trimming shortened V by 1 base and J by 6 bases, and 9 bases separated the two germline ends. The CDR3 spells CASSLDGVAGELFF. The CDR3 bases are TGTGCCAGCAGCTTAGACGGGGTGGCCGGGGAGCTGTTTTTT.

The rearrangement joins TRBV15 to TRBJ1-4; no clear D gene. The CDR3 runs to 15 residues. Trimming took off 1 base at V and 4 bases at J, with 10 bases between the two ends. CDR1 LNHNV and CDR2 YYDKDF come from the germline V gene (reference sequence). CDR3 sequence reads: CATSRVALFNEKLFF. In DNA form, the CDR3 reads TGTGCCACCAGCAGAGTGGCGCTCTTTAATGAAAAACTGTTTTTT.

V and J are TRBV30 and TRBJ2-1; D perhaps matches TRBD2 (5 bases). Per the germline V gene, CDR1 is GTSNPN and CDR2 is SVGIG (reference sequence). The V end lost 4 bases, the J end lost 12 bases, and 19 bases lay between the germline ends. CDR3 length: 13 amino acids. As DNA, the CDR3 is TGTGCCTGGAACCCGGGTCGGGAAAAGGGGCAGTTCTTC. Amino acid sequence: CAWNPGREKGQFF. Drawing the rest from reference TRBV30 and TRBJ2-1, the complete variable domain is SQTIHQWPATLVQPVGSPLSLECTVEGTSNPNLYWYRQAAGRGLQLLFYSVGIGQISSEVPQNLSASRPQDRQFILSSKKLLLSDSGFYLCAWNPGREKGQFFGPGTRLTVL.

The J gene is TRBJ2-1, the V gene TRBV2, with a weak D call TRBD2 (6 bases). Germline V gene sequence: CDR1 SNHLY, CDR2 FYNNEI. The germline V and J ends were trimmed by 3 bases and 2 bases, with 11 bases remaining between them. This CDR3 is built from 15 residues. CDR3 coding DNA: TGTGCCAGCAGTGACGCTTCGGGGGCCTACAATGAGCAGTTCTTC. Amino acids: CASSDASGAYNEQFF.

The chain has TRBV7-2 and TRBJ2-7; no reliable D call. The CDR3 length is 11 residues. V was clipped by 5 bases and J by 5 bases, with 7 bases between them. In germline, CDR1 is SGHTA, CDR2 FQGNSA. CDR3 sequence: CASSTLNEQYF. CDR3 nucleotides: TGTGCCAGCAGCACTCTTAACGAGCAGTACTTC.

The rearrangement links TRBV7-9 to TRBJ1-5, with D possibly being TRBD1 (5 bases). The V end was cut by 6 bases, the J end by 4 bases, with 19 bases between. The length of the CDR3 is 16 residues. Germline V lookup: CDR1 SEHNR, CDR2 FQNEAQ (reference sequence). CDR3 sequence reads: CASSSDRMGGNQPQHF. CDR3 bases: TGTGCCAGCAGTTCTGACCGGATGGGGGGAAATCAGCCCCAGCATTTT.

The chain joins TRBV5-1 to TRBJ2-6, with a weak D call TRBD2 (7 bases). Germline V gene sequence: CDR1 SGHRS, CDR2 YFSETQ. The CDR3 loop spans 15 amino acids. Trimming took off 7 bases at V and 2 bases at J, with 13 bases between the two ends. DNA of the CDR3: TGCGCCAGCTCGCCGGGGGGCACTGGGGCCAACGTCCTGACTTTC. Residues: CASSPGGTGANVLTF.

This sequence joins TRBV5-4 and TRBJ2-3; D is perhaps TRBD2 (6 bases). CDR1 and CDR2 from the germline V gene are SGHNT and YYREEE (reference sequence). This CDR3 is built from 15 residues. V gave up 3 bases and J gave up 0 bases, with 11 bases separating them. CDR3 sequence reads: CASSSVAASTDTQYF. The CDR3 nucleotides read TGTGCCAGCAGCTCCGTAGCGGCTAGCACAGATACGCAGTATTTT.